Following are 8 T cell receptor beta chains from one sample sequenced in a study of OX40 agonist ivuxolimab in advanced cancers. Profiling relied on immunoSEQ multiplex PCR, and the TCRdb table lists in-frame clones only, not all of them. The sample consists of approximately 60,000 clones, about 83% of them appearing once. The input for sequencing was CD4+ or CD8+ T cells sorted from blood, taken in a trial of the OX40 agonist ivuxolimab. These TCRs come from an adult with an advanced solid tumor such as melanoma, head and neck, liver or kidney cancer.

The CDR3 coding sequence is TGCGCCAGCAGCTTGGCCACGGGACTACCCGACACCGGGGAGCTGTTTTTT. This translates into CASSLATGLPDTGELFF. The chain has TRBV5-1 and TRBJ2-2; TRBD2 aligns across 7 bases. Germline-derived CDR1 and CDR2 are SGHRS and YFSETQ. After removal of 0 bases from V and 3 bases from J, the junction contained 8 bases not matched to a gene. CDR3 size: 17 residues.

V gene TRBV7-8 combines with J gene TRBJ2-5, with a weak D call TRBD2 (6 bases). The CDR3 length is 15 residues. The germline V gene has CDR1 SGHVS and CDR2 FQNEAQ. V lost 2 bases to trimming and J lost 4 bases, with 14 bases between them. CDR3 sequence (DNA): TGTGCCAGCAGCTTATATTCATCGCGGGGAGAGACCCAGTACTTC. It is translated as CASSLYSSRGETQYF. The variable domain in full, with the rest retrieved from reference TRBV7-8 and TRBJ2-5, is GAGVSQSPRYKVAKRGQDVALRCDPISGHVSLFWYQQALGQGPEFLTYFQNEAQLDKSGLPSDRFFAERPEGSVSTLKIQRTQQEDSAVYLCASSLYSSRGETQYFGPGTRLLVL.

V gene TRBV5-4 combines with J gene TRBJ2-1; tentatively, D is TRBD2 (7 bases). The length of the CDR3 is 15 residues. V lost 0 bases, J lost 14 bases, and 21 bases lay in between. CDR1 and CDR2 (germline): SGHNT, YYREEE (reference sequence). CDR3 nucleotides: TGTGCCAGCAGCTTGGCTGGGGGGACACCTCGGGGGGAGTTCTTC. Encoded protein: CASSLAGGTPRGEFF. The full variable domain, completed using reference TRBV5-4 and TRBJ2-1, is ETGVTQSPTHLIKTRGQQVTLRCSSQSGHNTVSWYQQALGQGPQFIFQYYREEENGRGNFPPRFSGLQFPNYSSELNVNALELDDSALYLCASSLAGGTPRGEFFGPGTRLTVL.

The rearrangement uses TRBV5-5 and TRBJ2-3; D gene ambiguous. V lost 4 bases and J lost 0, with 15 bases in between. The germline CDR1 and CDR2 sequences are SGHKS and YYEKEE (reference sequence). This CDR3 comprises 16 residues. For the CDR3, the DNA is TGTGCCAGCAGCGACGGTGGGCGGTCTAGCACAGATACGCAGTATTTT. Its protein product is CASSDGGRSSTDTQYF. The complete variable domain, with remaining parts taken from reference TRBV5-5 and TRBJ2-3, reads DAGVTQSPTHLIKTRGQQVTLRCSPISGHKSVSWYQQVLGQGPQFIFQYYEKEERGRGNFPDRFSARQFPNYSSELNVNALLLGDSALYLCASSDGGRSSTDTQYFGPGTRLTVL.

The V and J genes are TRBV2 and TRBJ2-6, with D unresolved. Trimming removed 7 bases from V and 0 bases from J, with 10 bases in between. CDR1 is SNHLY, CDR2 FYNNEI, per germline. This CDR3 contains 15 residues. CDR3 residues: CASTLVLSGANVLTF. CDR3 nucleotides: TGTGCCAGCACTCTGGTCCTCTCTGGGGCCAACGTCCTGACTTTC.

This chain links TRBV28 with TRBJ2-5; 7 bases fit TRBD1. The better agreement between TRBJ2-7 and the DNA end casts doubt on the J call. CDR3 length equals 14 residues. From germline, CDR1 is MDHEN and CDR2 SYDVKM. This CDR3 reads CASSLYRGIGEQYF. The CDR3 DNA reads TGTGCCAGCAGTTTATACAGGGGAATCGGCGAGCAGTACTTC.

V gene TRBV4-1 combines with J gene TRBJ1-6; possibly TRBD1 for D (5 bases). The germline V gene encodes CDR1 MGHRA and CDR2 YSYEKL. The germline V and J ends were trimmed by 1 base and 10 bases, with 14 bases remaining between them. CDR3 length equals 15 residues. The CDR3 spells CASSQGGRGGSPLHF. As DNA, the CDR3 is TGCGCCAGCAGCCAAGGGGGGAGGGGAGGCTCACCCCTCCACTTT.

The rearrangement joins TRBV5-5 to TRBJ2-7, with D possibly matching TRBD1 (6 bases). V gave up 1 base and J gave up 3 bases, with 14 bases separating them. The CDR3 has 15 amino acids. From germline, CDR1 is SGHKS and CDR2 YYEKEE (reference sequence). CDR3 DNA: TGTGCCAGCAGCTTGACAGGGCAAACAGTCTACGAGCAGTACTTC. Translation: CASSLTGQTVYEQYF. Combining the CDR3 with reference TRBV5-5 and TRBJ2-7 gives the whole variable domain DAGVTQSPTHLIKTRGQQVTLRCSPISGHKSVSWYQQVLGQGPQFIFQYYEKEERGRGNFPDRFSARQFPNYSSELNVNALLLGDSALYLCASSLTGQTVYEQYFGPGTRLTVT.